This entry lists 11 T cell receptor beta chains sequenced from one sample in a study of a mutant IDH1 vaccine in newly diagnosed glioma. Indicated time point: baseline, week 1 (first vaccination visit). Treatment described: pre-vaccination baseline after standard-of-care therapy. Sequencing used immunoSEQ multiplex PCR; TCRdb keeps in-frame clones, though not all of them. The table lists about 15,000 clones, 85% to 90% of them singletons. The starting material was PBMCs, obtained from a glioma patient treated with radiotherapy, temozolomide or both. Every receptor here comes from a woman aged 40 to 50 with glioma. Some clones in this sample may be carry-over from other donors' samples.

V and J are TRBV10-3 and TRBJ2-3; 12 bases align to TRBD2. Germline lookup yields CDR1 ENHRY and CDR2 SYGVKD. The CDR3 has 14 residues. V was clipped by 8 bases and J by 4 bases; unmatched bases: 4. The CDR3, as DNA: TGTGCCATCGGGCTAGCGGGGGGGGCAGATACGCAGTATTTT. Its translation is CAIGLAGGADTQYF.

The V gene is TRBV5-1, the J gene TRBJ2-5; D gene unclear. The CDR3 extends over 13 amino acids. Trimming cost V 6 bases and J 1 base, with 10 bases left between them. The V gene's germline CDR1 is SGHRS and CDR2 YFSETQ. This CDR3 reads CASKQTSQETQYF. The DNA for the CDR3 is TGCGCCAGCAAGCAGACGAGCCAAGAGACCCAGTACTTC. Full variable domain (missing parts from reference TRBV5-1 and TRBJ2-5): KAGVTQTPRYLIKTRGQQVTLSCSPISGHRSVSWYQQTPGQGLQFLFEYFSETQRNKGNFPGRFSGRQFSNSRSEMNVSTLELGDSALYLCASKQTSQETQYFGPGTRLLVL.

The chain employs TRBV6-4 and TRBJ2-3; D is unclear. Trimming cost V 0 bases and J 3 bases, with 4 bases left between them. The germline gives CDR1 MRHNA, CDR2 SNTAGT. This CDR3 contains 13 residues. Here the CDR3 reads CASSDSETDTQYF. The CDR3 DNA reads TGTGCCAGCAGTGACTCGGAGACAGATACGCAGTATTTT.

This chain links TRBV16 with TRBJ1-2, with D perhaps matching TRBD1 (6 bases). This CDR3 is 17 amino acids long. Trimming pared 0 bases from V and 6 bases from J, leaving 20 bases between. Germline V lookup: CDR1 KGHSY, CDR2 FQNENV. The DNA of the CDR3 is TGTGCCAGCAGCCAATCCGACACCTCCCTAGGGGGAGATGGCTACACCTTC. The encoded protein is CASSQSDTSLGGDGYTF.

The CDR3 DNA reads as TGTGCCAGCAGCTTAGGCGGGAGTCTGGACGAGCAGTACTTC. It codes for CASSLGGSLDEQYF. The J gene is TRBJ2-7, the V gene TRBV7-6; 7 nucleotides line up with TRBD2. The V gene's germline CDR1 is SGHVS and CDR2 FNYEAQ. The CDR3 sequence is 14 residues long. Trimming took 1 base from V and 5 from J; bases not matched to a gene: 5.

The CDR3 loop reads CASSRGWDRGRKNTEAFF. The CDR3 bases are TGCGCCAGCAGCCGAGGTTGGGACAGGGGGCGGAAAAACACTGAAGCTTTCTTT. V and J are TRBV4-1 and TRBJ1-1; TRBD1 agrees at 12 bases. Germline lookup yields CDR1 MGHRA and CDR2 YSYEKL. V lost 4 bases and J lost 2; bases outside the gene matches: 11. The CDR3 has 18 amino acids.

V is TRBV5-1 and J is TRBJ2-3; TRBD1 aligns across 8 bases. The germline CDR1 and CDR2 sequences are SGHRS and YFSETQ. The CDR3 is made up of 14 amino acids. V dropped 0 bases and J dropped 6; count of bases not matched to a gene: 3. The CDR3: CASSLAQGADTQYF. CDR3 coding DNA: TGCGCCAGCAGCTTGGCTCAGGGGGCGGATACGCAGTATTTT.

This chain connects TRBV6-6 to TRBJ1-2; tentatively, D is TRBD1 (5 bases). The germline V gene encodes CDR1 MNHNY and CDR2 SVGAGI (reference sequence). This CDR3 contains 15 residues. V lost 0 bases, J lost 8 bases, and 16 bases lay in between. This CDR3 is CASSYSGAASAGYTF. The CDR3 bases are TGTGCCAGCAGTTACTCTGGGGCGGCGAGTGCCGGCTACACCTTC.

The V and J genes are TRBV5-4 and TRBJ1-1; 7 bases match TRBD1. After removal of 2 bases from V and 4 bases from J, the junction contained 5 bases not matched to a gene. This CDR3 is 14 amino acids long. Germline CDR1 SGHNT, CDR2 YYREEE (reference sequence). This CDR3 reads CASSLKGASTEAFF. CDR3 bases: TGTGCCAGCAGCTTAAAGGGGGCAAGCACTGAAGCTTTCTTT.

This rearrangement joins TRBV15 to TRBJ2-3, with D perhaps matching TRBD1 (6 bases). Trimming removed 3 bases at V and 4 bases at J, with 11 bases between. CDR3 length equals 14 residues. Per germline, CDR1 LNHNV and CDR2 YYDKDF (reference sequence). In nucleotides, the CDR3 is TGTGCCACCAGCAGTGGAACAGGGTCAGATACGCAGTATTTT. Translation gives CATSSGTGSDTQYF.

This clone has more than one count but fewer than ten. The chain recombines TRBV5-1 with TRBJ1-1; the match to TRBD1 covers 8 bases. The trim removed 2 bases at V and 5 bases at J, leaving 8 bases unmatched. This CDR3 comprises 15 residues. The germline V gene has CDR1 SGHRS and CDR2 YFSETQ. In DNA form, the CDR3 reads TGCGCCAGCAGCTTTGGGACAGGAACGGGGACTGAAGCTTTCTTT. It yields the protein CASSFGTGTGTEAFF. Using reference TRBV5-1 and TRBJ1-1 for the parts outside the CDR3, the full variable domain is KAGVTQTPRYLIKTRGQQVTLSCSPISGHRSVSWYQQTPGQGLQFLFEYFSETQRNKGNFPGRFSGRQFSNSRSEMNVSTLELGDSALYLCASSFGTGTGTEAFFGQGTRLTVV.